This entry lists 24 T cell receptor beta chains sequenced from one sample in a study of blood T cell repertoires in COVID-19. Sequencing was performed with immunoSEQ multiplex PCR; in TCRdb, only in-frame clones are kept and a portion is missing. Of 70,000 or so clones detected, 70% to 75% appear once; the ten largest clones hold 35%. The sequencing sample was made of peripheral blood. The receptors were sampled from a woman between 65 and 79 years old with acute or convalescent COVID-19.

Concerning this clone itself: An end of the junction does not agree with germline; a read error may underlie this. In DNA, the CDR3 is TGTGCCAGCAGTTCCCCGGGACACCTTTGGGTCTTC. This sequence encodes CASSSPGHLWVF. The gene calls are TRBV28 and TRBJ2-7; the D gene is possibly TRBD1 (6 bases). Germline V lookup: CDR1 MDHEN, CDR2 SYDVKM. CDR3 size: 12 residues.

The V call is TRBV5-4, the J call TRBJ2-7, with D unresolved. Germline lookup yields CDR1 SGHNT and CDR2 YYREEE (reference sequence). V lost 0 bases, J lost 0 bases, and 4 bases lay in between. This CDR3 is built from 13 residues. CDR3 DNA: TGTGCCAGCAGCTTGGACATCTCCTACGAGCAGTACTTC. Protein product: CASSLDISYEQYF.

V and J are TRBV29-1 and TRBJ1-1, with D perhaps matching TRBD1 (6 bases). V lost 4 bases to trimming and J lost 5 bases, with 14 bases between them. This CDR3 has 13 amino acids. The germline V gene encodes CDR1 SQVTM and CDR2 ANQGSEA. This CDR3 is CSVVNGGATEAFF. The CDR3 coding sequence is TGCAGCGTTGTGAATGGGGGGGCTACTGAAGCTTTCTTT.

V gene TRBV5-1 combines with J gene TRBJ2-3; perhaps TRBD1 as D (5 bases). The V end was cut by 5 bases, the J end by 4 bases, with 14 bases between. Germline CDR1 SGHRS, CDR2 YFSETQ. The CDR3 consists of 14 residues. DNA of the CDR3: TGCGCCAGCAGAACGGAACAGGCCGCAGATACGCAGTATTTT. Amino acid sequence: CASRTEQAADTQYF.

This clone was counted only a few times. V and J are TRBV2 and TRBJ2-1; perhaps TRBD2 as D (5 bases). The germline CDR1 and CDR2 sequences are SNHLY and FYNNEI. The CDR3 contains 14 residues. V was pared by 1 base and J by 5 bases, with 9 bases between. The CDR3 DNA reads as TGTGCCAGCAGTGAAGTCGGGGTCAACAATGAGCAGTTCTTC. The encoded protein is CASSEVGVNNEQFF.

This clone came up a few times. The DNA for the CDR3 is TGCGCCAGCAGCTTGGAAGAGGGCTATGGCTACACCTTC. It encodes CASSLEEGYGYTF. The chain carries TRBV5-1 and TRBJ1-2, with unresolved D. The CDR3 has 13 amino acids. Germline V lookup: CDR1 SGHRS, CDR2 YFSETQ. The V end lost 0 bases, the J end lost 4 bases, and 7 bases lay between the germline ends.

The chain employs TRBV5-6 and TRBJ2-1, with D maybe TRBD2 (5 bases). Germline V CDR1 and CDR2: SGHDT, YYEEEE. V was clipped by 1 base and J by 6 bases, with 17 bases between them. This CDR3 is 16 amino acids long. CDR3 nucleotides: TGTGCCAGCAGCTTGCCTGGGGAGCCAGCACTCAATGAGCAGTTCTTC. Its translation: CASSLPGEPALNEQFF.

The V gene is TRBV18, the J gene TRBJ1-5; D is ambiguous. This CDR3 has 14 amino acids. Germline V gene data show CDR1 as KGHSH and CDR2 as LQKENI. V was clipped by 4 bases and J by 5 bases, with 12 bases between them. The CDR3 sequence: CASSRNGRDQPQHF. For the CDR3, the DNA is TGTGCCAGCTCACGCAACGGGAGAGATCAGCCCCAGCATTTT.

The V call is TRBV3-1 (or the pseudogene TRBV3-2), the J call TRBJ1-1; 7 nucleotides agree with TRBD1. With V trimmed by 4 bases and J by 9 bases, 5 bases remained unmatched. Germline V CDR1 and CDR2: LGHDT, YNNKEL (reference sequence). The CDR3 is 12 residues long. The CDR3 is CASSPRQGKAFF. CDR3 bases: TGTGCCAGCAGCCCCCGACAGGGCAAAGCTTTCTTT.

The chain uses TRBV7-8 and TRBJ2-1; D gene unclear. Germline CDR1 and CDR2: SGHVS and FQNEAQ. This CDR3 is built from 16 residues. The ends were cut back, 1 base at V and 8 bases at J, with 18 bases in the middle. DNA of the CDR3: TGTGCCAGCAGCTTAGGGGCATTTTCGTTAAAGGATGAGCAGTTCTTC. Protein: CASSLGAFSLKDEQFF.

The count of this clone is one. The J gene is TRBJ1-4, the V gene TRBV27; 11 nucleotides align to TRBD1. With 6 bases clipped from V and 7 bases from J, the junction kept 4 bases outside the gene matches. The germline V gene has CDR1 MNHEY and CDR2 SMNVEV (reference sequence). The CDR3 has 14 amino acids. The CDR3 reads CASRRTGGGEKLFF. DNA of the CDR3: TGTGCCAGCAGGAGGACAGGGGGCGGTGAAAAACTGTTTTTT.

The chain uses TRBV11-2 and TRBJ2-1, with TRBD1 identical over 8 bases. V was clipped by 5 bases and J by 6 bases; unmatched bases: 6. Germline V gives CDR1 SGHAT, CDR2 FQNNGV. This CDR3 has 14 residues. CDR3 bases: TGTGCCAGCAGCCGGAAGGGACAGGCCAATGAGCAGTTCTTC. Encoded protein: CASSRKGQANEQFF.

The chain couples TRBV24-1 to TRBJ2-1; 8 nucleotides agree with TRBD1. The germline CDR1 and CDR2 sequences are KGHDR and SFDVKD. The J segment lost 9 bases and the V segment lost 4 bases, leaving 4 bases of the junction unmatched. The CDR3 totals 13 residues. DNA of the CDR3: TGTGCCACCAGTGACAGGGGGCGCGTTGAGCAGTTCTTC. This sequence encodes CATSDRGRVEQFF.

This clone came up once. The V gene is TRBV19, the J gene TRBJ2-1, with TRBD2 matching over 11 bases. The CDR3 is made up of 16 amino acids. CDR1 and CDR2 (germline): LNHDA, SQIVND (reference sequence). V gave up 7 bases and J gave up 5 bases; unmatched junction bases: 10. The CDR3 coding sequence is TGTGCCAGTATGGGTCCTCGACTAGCGGGGAACAATGAGCAGTTCTTC. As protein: CASMGPRLAGNNEQFF.

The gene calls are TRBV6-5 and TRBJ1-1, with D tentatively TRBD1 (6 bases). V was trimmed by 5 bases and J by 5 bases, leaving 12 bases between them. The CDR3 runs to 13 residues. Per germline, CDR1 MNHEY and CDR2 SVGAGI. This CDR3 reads CASSTRGLTEAFF. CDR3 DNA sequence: TGTGCCAGCAGTACGCGGGGGCTTACTGAAGCTTTCTTT.

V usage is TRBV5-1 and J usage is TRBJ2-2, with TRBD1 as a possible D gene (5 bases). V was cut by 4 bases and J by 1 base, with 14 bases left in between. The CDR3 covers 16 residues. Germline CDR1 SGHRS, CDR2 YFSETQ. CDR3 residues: CASSLEWQGNTGELFF. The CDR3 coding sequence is TGCGCCAGCAGCCTGGAGTGGCAGGGGAACACCGGGGAGCTGTTTTTT.

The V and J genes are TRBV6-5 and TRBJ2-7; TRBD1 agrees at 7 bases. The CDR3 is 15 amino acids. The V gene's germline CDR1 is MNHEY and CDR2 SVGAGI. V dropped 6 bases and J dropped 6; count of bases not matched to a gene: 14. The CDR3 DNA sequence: TGTGCCAGCAGCCGAACGCGACAGGGTTGGGGCGAGCAGTACTTC. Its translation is CASSRTRQGWGEQYF.

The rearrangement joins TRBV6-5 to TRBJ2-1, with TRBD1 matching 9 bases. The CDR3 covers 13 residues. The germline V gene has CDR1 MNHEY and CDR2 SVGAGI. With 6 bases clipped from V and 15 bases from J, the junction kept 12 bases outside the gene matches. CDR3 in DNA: TGTGCCAGCAGAGACAGGGGGTCGGGCCTTTTGTTCTTC. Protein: CASRDRGSGLLFF.

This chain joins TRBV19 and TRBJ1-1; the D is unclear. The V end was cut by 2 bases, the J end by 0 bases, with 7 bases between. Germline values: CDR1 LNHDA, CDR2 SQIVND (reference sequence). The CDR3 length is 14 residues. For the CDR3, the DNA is TGTGCCAGTAGTATATGGCGGATGAACACTGAAGCTTTCTTT. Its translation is CASSIWRMNTEAFF.

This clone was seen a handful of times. The CDR3 spells CASSFQSGRYEQYF. In DNA form, the CDR3 reads TGTGCCAGCAGCTTCCAAAGCGGGAGGTACGAGCAGTACTTC. The chain is built from TRBV5-5 and TRBJ2-7; 9 bases are a match to TRBD2. With V trimmed by 2 bases and J by 4 bases, 4 bases remained unmatched. The CDR3 covers 14 residues. Germline V lookup: CDR1 SGHKS, CDR2 YYEKEE (reference sequence).

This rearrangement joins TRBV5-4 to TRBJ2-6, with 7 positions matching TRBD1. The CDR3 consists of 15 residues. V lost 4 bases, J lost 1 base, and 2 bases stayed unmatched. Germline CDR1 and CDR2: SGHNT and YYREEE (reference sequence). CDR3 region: CASSRQGSGANVLTF. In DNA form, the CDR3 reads TGTGCCAGCAGCCGACAGGGATCTGGGGCCAACGTCCTGACTTTC.

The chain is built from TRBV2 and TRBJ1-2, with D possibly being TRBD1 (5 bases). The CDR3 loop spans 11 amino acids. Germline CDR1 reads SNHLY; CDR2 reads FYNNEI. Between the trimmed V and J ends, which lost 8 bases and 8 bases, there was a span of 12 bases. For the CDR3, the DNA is TGTGCCAGCGTACAGGTTGCGGGCTACACCTTC. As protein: CASVQVAGYTF.

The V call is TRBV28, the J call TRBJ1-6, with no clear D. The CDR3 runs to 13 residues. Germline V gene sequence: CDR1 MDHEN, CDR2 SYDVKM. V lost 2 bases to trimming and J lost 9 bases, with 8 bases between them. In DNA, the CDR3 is TGTGCCAGCAGTTTACCGCTCGGTTCACCCCTCCACTTT. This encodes CASSLPLGSPLHF.

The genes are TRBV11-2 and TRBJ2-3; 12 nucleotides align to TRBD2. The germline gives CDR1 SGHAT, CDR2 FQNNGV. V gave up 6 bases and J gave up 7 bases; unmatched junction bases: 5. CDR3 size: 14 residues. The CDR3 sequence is CASSPSGGAYTQYF. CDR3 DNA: TGTGCCAGCAGTCCTAGCGGGGGGGCGTATACGCAGTATTTT.